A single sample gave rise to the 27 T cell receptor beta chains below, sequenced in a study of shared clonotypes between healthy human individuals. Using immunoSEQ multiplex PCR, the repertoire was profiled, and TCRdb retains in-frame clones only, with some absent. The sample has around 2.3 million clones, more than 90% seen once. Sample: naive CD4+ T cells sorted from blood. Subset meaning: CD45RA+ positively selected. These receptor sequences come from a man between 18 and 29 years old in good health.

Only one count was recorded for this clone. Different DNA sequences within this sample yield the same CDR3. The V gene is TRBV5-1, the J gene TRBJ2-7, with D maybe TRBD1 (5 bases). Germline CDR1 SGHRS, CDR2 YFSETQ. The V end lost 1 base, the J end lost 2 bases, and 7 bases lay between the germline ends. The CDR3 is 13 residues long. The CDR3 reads CASSLQGAYEQYF. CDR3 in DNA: TGCGCCAGCAGCTTGCAGGGCGCCTACGAGCAGTACTTC.

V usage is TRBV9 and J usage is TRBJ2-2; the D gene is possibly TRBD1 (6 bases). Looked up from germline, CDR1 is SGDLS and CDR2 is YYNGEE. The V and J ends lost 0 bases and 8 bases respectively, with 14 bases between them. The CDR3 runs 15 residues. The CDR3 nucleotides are TGTGCCAGCAGCGTAGCTCTACTGGGGGCTGGGGAGCTGTTTTTT. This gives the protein CASSVALLGAGELFF.

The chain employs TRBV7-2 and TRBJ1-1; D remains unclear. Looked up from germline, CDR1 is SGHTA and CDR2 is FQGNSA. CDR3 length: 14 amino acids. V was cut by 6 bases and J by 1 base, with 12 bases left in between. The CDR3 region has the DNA TGTGCCAGCAGTTCACTGCCCTCGAACACTGAAGCTTTCTTT. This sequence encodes CASSSLPSNTEAFF.

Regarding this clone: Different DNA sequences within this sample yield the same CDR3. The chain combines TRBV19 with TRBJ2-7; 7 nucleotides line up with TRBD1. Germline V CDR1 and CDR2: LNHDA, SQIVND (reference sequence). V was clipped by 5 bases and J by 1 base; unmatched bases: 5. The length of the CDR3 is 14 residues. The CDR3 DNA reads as TGTGCCAGTAGTCCCAGGACAGGTTCCTACGAGCAGTACTTC. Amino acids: CASSPRTGSYEQYF. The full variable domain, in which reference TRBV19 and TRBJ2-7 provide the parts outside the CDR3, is DGGITQSPKYLFRKEGQNVTLSCEQNLNHDAMYWYRQDPGQGLRLIYYSQIVNDFQKGDIAEGYSVSREKKESFPLTVTSAQKNPTAFYLCASSPRTGSYEQYFGPGTRLTVT.

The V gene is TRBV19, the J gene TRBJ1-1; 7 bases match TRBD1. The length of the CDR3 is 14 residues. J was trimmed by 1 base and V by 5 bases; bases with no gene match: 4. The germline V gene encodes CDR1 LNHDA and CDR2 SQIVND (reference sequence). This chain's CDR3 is CASSLGQANTEAFF. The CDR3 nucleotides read TGTGCCAGTAGTCTCGGACAGGCGAACACTGAAGCTTTCTTT. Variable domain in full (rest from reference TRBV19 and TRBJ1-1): DGGITQSPKYLFRKEGQNVTLSCEQNLNHDAMYWYRQDPGQGLRLIYYSQIVNDFQKGDIAEGYSVSREKKESFPLTVTSAQKNPTAFYLCASSLGQANTEAFFGQGTRLTVV.

The chain's CDR3 is CASGKTAGGKADTQYF. CDR3 DNA: TGTGCCAGCGGGAAGACAGCGGGAGGAAAGGCAGATACGCAGTATTTT. J is TRBJ2-3 and V is TRBV5-6; 9 positions agree with TRBD2. The ends lost 7 bases at V and 4 bases at J; junction bases unmatched: 13. From germline, CDR1 is SGHDT and CDR2 YYEEEE. CDR3 length equals 16 residues.

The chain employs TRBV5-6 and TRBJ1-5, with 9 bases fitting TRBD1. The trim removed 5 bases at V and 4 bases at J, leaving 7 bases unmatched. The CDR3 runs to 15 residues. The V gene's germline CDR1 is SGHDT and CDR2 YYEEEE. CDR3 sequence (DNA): TGTGCCAGCAGTGTACAGGGGGCCTCGAATCAGCCCCAGCATTTT. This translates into CASSVQGASNQPQHF.

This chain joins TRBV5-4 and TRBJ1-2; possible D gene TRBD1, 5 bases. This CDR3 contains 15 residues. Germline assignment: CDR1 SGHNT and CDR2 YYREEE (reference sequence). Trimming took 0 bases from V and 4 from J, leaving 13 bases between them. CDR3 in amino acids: CASSLEIGVVYGYTF. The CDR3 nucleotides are TGTGCCAGCAGCTTGGAGATAGGGGTGGTCTATGGCTACACCTTC.

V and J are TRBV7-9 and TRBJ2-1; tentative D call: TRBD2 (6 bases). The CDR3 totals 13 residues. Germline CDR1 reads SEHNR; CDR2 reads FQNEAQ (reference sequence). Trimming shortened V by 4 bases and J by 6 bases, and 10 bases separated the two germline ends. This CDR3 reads CASSYLSGNEQFF. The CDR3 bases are TGTGCCAGCAGCTACCTTAGCGGCAATGAGCAGTTCTTC. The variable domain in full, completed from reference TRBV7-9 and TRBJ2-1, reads DTGVSQNPRHKITKRGQNVTFRCDPISEHNRLYWYRQTLGQGPEFLTYFQNEAQLEKSRLLSDRFSAERPKGSFSTLEIQRTEQGDSAMYLCASSYLSGNEQFFGPGTRLTVL.

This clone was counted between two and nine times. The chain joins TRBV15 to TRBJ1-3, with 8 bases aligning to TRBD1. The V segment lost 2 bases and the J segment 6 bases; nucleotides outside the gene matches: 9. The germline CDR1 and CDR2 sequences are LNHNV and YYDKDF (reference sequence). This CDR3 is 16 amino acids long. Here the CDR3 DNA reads TGTGCCACCAGCAGATCTTCCGGGACAGGTTTAAACACCATATATTTT. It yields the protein CATSRSSGTGLNTIYF.

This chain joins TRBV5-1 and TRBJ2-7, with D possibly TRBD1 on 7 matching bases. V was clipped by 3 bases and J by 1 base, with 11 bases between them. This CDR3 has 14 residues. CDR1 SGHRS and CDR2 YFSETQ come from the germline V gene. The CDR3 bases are TGCGCCAGCAGCTCACAGGGGAGGTCCTACGAGCAGTACTTC. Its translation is CASSSQGRSYEQYF.

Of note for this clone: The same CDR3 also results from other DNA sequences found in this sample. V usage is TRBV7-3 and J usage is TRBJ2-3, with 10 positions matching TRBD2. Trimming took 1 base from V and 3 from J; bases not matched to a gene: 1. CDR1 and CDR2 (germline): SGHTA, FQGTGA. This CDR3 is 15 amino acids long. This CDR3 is CASSLNSGGTDTQYF. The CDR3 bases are TGTGCCAGCAGCTTAAATAGCGGGGGGACAGATACGCAGTATTTT.

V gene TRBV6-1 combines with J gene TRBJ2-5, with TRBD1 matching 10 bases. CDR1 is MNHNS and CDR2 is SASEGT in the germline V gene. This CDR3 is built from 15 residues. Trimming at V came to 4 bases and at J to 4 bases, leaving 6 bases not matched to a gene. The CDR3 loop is CASSGQGAPGETQYF. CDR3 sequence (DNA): TGTGCCAGCAGTGGACAGGGGGCGCCGGGAGAGACCCAGTACTTC.

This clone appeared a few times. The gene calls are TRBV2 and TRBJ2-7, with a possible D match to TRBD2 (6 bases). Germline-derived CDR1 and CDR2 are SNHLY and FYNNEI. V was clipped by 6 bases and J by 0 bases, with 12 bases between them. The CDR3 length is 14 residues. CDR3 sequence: CASRRLTSSYEQYF. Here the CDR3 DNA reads TGTGCCAGCAGGAGATTGACTAGCTCCTACGAGCAGTACTTC.

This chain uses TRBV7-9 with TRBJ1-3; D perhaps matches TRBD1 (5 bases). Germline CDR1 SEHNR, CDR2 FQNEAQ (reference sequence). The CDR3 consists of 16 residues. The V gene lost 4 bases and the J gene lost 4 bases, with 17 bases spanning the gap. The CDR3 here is CASSSQVPSGGNTIYF. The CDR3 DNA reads TGTGCCAGCAGCTCACAGGTCCCCTCAGGGGGAAACACCATATATTTT.

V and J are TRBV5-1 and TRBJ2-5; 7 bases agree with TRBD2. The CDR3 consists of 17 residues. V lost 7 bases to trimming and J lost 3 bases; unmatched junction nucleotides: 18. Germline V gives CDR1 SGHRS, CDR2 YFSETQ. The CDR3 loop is CASRHGPIPGGKETQYF. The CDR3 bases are TGCGCCAGCCGCCATGGCCCTATTCCGGGAGGAAAAGAGACCCAGTACTTC.

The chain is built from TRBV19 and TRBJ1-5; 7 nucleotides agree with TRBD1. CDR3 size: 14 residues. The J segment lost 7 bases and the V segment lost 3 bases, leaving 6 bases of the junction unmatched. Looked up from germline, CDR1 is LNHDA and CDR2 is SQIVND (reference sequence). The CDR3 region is CASSINRGLQPQHF. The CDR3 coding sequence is TGTGCCAGTAGTATTAACAGGGGATTGCAGCCCCAGCATTTT.

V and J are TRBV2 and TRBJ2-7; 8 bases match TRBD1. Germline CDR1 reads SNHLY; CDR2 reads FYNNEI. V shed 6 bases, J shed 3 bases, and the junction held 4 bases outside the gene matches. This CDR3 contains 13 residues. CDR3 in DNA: TGTGCCAGCAGACTGACAGGGGTCTACGAGCAGTACTTC. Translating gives CASRLTGVYEQYF.

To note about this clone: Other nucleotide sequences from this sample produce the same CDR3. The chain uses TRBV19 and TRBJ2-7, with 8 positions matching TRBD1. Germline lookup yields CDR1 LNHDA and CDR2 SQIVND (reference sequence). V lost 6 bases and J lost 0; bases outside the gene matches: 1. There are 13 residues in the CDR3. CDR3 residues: CASSGQGSYEQYF. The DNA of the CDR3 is TGTGCCAGTAGCGGACAGGGCTCCTACGAGCAGTACTTC.

This CDR3 is CAWSVQRGQETQYF. CDR3 sequence (DNA): TGTGCCTGGAGTGTACAGCGGGGGCAAGAGACCCAGTACTTC. V usage is TRBV30 and J usage is TRBJ2-5; 8 bases map to TRBD2. V trimming: 0 bases; J trimming: 2 bases; junction bases outside the gene matches: 2. Germline lookup yields CDR1 GTSNPN and CDR2 SVGIG (reference sequence). The CDR3 loop spans 14 amino acids.

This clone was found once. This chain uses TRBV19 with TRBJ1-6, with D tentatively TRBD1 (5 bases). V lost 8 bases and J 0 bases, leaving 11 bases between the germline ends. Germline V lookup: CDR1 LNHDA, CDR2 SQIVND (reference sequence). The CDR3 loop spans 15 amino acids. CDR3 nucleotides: TGTGCCAGTCGGGGCCCGACCTCCTATAATTCACCCCTCCACTTT. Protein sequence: CASRGPTSYNSPLHF.

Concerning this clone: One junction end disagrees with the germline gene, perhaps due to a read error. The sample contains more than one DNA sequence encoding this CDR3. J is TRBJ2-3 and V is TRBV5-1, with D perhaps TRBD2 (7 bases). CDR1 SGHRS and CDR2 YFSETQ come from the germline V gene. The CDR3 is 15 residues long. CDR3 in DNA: TGCGCCAGCAGCTCCAGTTCGGGGGGCACGGATACGCAGTATTTT. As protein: CASSSSSGGTDTQYF.

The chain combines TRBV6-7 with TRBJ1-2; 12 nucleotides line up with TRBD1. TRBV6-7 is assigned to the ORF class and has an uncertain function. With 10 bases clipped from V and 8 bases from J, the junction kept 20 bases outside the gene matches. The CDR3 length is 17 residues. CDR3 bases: TGTGCCAACAAACACCGGGACAGGGGGCCTCACTGGAGAGGCTACACCTTC. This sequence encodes CANKHRDRGPHWRGYTF.

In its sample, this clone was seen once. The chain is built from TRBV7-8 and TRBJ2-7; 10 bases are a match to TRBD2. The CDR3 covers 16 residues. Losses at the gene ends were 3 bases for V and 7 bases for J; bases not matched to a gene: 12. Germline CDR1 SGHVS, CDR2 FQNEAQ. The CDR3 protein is CASSLTSGRAYGEQYF. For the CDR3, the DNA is TGTGCCAGCAGCTTGACCAGCGGGAGGGCCTATGGGGAGCAGTACTTC.

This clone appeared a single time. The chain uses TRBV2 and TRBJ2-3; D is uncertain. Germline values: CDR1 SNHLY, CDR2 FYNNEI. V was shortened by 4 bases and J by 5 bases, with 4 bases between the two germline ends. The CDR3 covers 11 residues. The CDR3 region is CASSGQDTQYF. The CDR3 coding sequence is TGTGCCAGCAGTGGTCAAGATACGCAGTATTTT. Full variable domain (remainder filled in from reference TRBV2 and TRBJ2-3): EPEVTQTPSHQVTQMGQEVILRCVPISNHLYFYWYRQILGQKVEFLVSFYNNEISEKSEIFDDQFSVERPDGSNFTLKIRSTKLEDSAMYFCASSGQDTQYFGPGTRLTVL.

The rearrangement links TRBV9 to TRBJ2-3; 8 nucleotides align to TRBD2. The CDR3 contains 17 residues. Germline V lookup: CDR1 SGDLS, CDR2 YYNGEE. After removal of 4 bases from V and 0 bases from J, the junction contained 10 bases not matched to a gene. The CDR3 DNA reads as TGTGCCAGCAGCCTCCGGACTAGCTTATATAGCACAGATACGCAGTATTTT. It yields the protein CASSLRTSLYSTDTQYF.

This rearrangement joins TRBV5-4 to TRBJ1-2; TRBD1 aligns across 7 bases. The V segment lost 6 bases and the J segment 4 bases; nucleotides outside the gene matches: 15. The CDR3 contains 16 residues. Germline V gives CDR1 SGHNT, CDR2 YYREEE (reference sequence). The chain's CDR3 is CASTPGGTANLYGYTF. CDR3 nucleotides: TGTGCCAGCACCCCCGGCGGGACAGCTAACCTCTATGGCTACACCTTC. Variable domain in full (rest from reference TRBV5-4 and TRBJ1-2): ETGVTQSPTHLIKTRGQQVTLRCSSQSGHNTVSWYQQALGQGPQFIFQYYREEENGRGNFPPRFSGLQFPNYSSELNVNALELDDSALYLCASTPGGTANLYGYTFGSGTRLTVV.